The text below deals with one T cell receptor beta chain. The repertoire was sequenced with immunoSEQ multiplex PCR; TCRdb's copy has only in-frame clones and lacks some. The sample holds over 250,000 clones; about 88% are singletons and the top ten take roughly 2.5%. The age range of participants was about 18 to 90 years, with residence in about two dozen US areas. Self-reported history from a screening survey and questionnaire set each donor's cohort. The entry originates in a study of blood T cell repertoires in COVID-19. Across the whole study: From T cells, B-cell-depleted T cells, or PBMCs came the material, which was cDNA or gDNA.

Germline-derived CDR1 and CDR2 are SGHTA and FQGNSA. Deletions cut 4 bases from V and 0 bases from J, with 13 bases between. CDR3 size: 16 residues. The gene calls are TRBV7-2 and TRBJ1-5; no reliable D call. Sample: PBMCs or T cells enriched from blood (not recorded which). The TCR was taken from a man aged 55 to 70 who had recovered from COVID-19. The CDR3 spells CASSSQGTTSNQPQHF. The CDR3 DNA sequence: TGTGCCAGCAGCTCCCAAGGTACTACTAGCAATCAGCCCCAGCATTTT.